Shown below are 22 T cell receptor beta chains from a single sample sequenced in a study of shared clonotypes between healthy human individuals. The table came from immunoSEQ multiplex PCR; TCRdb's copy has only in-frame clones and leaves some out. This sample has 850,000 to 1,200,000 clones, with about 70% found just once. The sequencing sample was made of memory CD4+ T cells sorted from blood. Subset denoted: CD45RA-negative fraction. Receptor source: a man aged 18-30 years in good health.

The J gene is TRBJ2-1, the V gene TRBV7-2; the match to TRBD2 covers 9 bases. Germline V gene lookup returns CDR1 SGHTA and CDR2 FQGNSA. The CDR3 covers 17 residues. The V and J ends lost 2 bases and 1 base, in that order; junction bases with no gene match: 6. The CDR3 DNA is TGTGCCAGCAGCTTAAACCTACTAGCGGGTTCCTACAATGAGCAGTTCTTC. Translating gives CASSLNLLAGSYNEQFF.

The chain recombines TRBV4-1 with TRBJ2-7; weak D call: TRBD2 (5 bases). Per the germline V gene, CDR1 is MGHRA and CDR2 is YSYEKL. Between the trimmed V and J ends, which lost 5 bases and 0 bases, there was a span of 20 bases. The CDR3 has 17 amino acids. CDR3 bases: TGCGCCAGCAGCTCCTCCCTCGGACTCTTAGCCTCCTACGAGCAGTACTTC. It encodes CASSSSLGLLASYEQYF.

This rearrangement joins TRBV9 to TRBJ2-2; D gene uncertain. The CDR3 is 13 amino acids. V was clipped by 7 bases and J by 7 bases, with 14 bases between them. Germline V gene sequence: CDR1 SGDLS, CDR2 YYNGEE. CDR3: CASVRSWVGELFF. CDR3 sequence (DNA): TGTGCCAGCGTACGGTCCTGGGTCGGGGAGCTGTTTTTT.

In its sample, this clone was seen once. The CDR3 spells CASSKGPQGDTEAFF. In nucleotides, the CDR3 is TGCGCCAGCAGCAAGGGACCGCAAGGGGACACTGAAGCTTTCTTT. The chain combines TRBV5-1 with TRBJ1-1; maybe TRBD1 (5 bases). The CDR3 length is 15 residues. Trimming left V 4 bases short and J 3 bases short, with 16 bases between. Germline V gene sequence: CDR1 SGHRS, CDR2 YFSETQ.

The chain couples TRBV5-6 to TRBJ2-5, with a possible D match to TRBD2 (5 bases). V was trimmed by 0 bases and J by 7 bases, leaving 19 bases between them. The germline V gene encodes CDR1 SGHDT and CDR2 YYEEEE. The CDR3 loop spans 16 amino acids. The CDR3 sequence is CASSLVGSGRLRTQYF. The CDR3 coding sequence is TGTGCCAGCAGCTTGGTGGGCAGCGGAAGGTTGAGGACCCAGTACTTC.

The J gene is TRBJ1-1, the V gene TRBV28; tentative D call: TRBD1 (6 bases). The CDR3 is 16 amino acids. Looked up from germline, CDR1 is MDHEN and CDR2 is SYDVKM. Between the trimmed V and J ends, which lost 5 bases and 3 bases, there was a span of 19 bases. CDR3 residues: CASSPSRGAYDTEAFF. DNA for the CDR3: TGTGCCAGCAGTCCCTCCCGGGGGGCGTATGACACTGAAGCTTTCTTT.

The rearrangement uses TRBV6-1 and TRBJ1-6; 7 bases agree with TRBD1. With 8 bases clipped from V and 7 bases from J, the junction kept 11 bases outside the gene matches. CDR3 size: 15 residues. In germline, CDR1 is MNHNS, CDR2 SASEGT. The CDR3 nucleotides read TGTGCCAGCCAACCTGGGACAGTAATGAATTCACCCCTCCACTTT. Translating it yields CASQPGTVMNSPLHF.

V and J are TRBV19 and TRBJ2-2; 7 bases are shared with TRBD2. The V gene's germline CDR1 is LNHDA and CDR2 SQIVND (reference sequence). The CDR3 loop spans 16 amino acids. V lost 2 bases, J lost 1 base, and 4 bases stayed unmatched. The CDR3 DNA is TGTGCCAGTAGTATACTAGCGGCGGGGAACACCGGGGAGCTGTTTTTT. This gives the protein CASSILAAGNTGELFF. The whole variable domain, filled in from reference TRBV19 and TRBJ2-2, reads DGGITQSPKYLFRKEGQNVTLSCEQNLNHDAMYWYRQDPGQGLRLIYYSQIVNDFQKGDIAEGYSVSREKKESFPLTVTSAQKNPTAFYLCASSILAAGNTGELFFGEGSRLTVL.

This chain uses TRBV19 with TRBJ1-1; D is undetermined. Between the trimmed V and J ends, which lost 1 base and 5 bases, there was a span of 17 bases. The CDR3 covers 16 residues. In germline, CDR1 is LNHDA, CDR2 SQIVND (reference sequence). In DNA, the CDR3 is TGTGCCAGTAGTATAGGTTTTGGCGGACGGAGGACTGAAGCTTTCTTT. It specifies CASSIGFGGRRTEAFF.

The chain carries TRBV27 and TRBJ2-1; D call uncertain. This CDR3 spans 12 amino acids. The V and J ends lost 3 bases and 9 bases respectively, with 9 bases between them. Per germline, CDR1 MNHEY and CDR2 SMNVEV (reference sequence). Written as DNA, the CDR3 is TGTGCCAGCAGTTTCGGGCGTAGTGAGCAGTTCTTC. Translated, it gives CASSFGRSEQFF.

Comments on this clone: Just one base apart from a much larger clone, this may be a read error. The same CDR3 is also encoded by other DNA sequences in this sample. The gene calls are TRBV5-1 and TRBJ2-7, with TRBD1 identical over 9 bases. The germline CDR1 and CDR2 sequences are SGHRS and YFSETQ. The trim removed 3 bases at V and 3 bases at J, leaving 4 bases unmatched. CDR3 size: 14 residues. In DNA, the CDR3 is TGCGCCAGCAGCTCCGACAGGGGGGGCTACGAGCAGTACTTC. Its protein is CASSSDRGGYEQYF.

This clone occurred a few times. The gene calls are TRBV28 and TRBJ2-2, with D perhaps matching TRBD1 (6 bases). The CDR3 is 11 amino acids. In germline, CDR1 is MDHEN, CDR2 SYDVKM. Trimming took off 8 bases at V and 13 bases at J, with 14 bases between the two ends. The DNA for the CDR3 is TGTGCCAGCTGGGACATGACAAGGCTGTTTTTT. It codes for CASWDMTRLFF.

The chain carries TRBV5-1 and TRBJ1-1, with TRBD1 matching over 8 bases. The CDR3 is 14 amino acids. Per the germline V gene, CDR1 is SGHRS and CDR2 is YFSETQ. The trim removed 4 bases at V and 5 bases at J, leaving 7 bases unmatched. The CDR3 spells CASSGTGRETEAFF. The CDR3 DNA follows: TGCGCCAGCAGCGGGACAGGACGGGAGACTGAAGCTTTCTTT.

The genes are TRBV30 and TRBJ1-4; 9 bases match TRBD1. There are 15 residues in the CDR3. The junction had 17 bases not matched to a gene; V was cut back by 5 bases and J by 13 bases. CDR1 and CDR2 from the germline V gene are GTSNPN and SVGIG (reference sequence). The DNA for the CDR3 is TGTGCCTGGGCTTACCGGGACAGGGAGGTCTTACGACTGTTTTTT. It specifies CAWAYRDREVLRLFF.

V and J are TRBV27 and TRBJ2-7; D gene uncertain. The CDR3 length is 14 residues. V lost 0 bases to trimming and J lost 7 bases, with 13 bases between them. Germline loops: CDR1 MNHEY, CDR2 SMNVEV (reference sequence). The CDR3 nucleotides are TGTGCCAGCAGTTTATCTGGGAAGGCCTGGGAGCAGTACTTC. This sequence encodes CASSLSGKAWEQYF.

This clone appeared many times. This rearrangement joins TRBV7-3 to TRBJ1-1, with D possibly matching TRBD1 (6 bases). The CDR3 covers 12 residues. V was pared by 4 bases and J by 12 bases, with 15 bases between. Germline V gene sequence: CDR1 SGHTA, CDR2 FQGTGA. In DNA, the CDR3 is TGTGCCAGCAGCTCGTCCCAGGGGACCCCTTTCTTT. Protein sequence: CASSSSQGTPFF.

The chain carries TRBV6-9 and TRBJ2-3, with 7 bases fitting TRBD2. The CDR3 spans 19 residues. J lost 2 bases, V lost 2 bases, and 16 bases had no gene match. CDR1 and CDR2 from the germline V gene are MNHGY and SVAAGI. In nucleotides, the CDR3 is TGTGCCAGCAGTTATCGGGCGGATGCGGGGGAGATCCCCACAGATACGCAGTATTTT. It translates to CASSYRADAGEIPTDTQYF.

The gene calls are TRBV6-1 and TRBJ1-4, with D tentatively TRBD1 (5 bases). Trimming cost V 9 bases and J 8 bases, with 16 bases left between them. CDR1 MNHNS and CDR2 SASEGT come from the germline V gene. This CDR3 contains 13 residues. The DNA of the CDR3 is TGTGCCAGTTTCGGGACTCTGGGGGAAAAACTGTTTTTT. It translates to CASFGTLGEKLFF.

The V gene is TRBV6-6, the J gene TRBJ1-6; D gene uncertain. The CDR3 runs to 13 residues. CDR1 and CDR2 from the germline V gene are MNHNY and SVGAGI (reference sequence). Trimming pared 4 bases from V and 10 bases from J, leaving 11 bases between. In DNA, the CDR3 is TGTGCCAGCAGTTTTTCGGAATACTCACCCCTCCACTTT. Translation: CASSFSEYSPLHF.

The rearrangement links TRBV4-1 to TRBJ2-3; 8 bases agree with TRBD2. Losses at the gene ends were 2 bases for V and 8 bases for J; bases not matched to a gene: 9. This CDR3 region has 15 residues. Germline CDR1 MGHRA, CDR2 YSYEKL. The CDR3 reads CASSQLETSDPTQYF. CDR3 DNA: TGCGCCAGCAGCCAACTAGAGACTAGCGATCCTACGCAGTATTTT.

The CDR3 nucleotides are TGTGCCAGCAGCACACAGGGAATCGCTAACTATGGCTACACCTTC. It codes for CASSTQGIANYGYTF. The chain carries TRBV7-8 and TRBJ1-2, with a tentative D call TRBD1 (6 bases). The CDR3 runs 15 residues. CDR1 is SGHVS and CDR2 is FQNEAQ in the germline V gene. Trimming removed 5 bases at V and 0 bases at J, with 13 bases between.

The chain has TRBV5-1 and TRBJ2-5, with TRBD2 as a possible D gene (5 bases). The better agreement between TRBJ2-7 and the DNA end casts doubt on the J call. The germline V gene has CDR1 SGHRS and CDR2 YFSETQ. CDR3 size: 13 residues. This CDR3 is CATSTGMNYEQYF. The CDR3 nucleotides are TGCGCCACTTCAACCGGGATGAACTACGAGCAGTACTTC.